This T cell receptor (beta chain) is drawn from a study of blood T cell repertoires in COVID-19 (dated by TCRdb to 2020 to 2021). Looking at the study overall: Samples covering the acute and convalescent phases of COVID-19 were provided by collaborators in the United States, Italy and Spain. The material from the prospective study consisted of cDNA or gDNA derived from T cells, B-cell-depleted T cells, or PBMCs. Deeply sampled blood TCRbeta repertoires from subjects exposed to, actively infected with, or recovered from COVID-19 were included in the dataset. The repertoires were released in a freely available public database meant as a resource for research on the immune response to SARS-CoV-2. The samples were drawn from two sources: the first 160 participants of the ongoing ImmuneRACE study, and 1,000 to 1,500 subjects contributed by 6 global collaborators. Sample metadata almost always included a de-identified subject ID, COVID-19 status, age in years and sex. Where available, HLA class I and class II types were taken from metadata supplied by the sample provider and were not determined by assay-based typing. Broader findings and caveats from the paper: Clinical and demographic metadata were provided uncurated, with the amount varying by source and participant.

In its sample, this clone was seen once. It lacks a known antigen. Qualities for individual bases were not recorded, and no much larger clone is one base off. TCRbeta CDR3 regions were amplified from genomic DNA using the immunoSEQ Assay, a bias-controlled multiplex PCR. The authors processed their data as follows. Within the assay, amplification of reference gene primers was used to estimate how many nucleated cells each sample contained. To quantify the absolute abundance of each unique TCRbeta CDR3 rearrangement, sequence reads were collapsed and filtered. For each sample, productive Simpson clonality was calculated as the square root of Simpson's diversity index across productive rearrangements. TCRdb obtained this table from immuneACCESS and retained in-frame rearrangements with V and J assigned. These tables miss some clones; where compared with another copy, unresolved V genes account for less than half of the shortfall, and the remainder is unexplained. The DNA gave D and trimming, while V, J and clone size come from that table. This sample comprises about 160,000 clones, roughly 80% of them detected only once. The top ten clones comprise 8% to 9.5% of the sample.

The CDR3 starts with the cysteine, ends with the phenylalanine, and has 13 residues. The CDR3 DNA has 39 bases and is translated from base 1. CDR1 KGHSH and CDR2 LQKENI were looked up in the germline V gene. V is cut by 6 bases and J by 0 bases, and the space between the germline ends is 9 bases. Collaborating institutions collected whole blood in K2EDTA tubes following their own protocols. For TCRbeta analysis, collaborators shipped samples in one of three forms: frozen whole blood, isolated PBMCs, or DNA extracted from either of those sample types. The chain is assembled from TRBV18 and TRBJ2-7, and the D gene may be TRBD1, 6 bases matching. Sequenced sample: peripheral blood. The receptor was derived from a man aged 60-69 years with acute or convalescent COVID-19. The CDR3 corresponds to CASSRDISYEQYF. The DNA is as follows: TGTGCCAGCTCCCGGGACATCTCCTACGAGCAGTACTTC.